The subject of this entry is one TCR beta chain. The data stem from a study of blood T cell repertoires in COVID-19. Germline CDR1 is GTSNPN and CDR2 is SVGIG (reference sequence). The CDR3 contains 14 residues. V gave up 2 bases and J gave up 4 bases, with 12 bases separating them. Assay: immunoSEQ multiplex PCR; the TCRdb copy retains only in-frame clones and omits some. The sample contains around 100,000 clones, roughly 80% of which appear only once. The origin of this receptor is a woman aged 70-85 years with acute or convalescent COVID-19. Sequencing was carried out using peripheral blood. The gene calls are TRBV30 and TRBJ2-1; perhaps TRBD1 as D (6 bases). The CDR3 region is CAWSLSGAYNEQFF. The CDR3 region has the DNA TGTGCCTGGAGTTTGTCAGGGGCGTACAATGAGCAGTTCTTC.